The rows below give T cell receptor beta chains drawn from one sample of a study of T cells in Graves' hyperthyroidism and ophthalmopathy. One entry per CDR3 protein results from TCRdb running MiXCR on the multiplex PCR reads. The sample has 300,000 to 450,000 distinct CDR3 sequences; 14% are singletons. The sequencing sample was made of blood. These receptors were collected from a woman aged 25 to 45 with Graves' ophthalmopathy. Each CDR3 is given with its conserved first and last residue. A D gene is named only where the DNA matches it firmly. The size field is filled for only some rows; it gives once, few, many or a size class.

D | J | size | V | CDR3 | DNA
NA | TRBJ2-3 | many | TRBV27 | CASSRWPTDTQYF | TGTGCCAGCAGCCGCTGGCCCACAGATACGCAGTATTTT
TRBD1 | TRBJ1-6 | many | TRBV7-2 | CAIQQGAHPNSPLHF | TGTGCCATCCAACAGGGGGCTCACCCCAATTCACCCCTCCACTTT
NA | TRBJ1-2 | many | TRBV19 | CASRDETNYGYTF | TGTGCCAGTAGGGATGAAACTAACTATGGCTACACCTTC
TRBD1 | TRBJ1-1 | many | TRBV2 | CASSGGRRDRPNTEAFF | TGTGCCAGCAGTGGGGGACGGCGGGACAGACCGAACACTGAAGCTTTCTTT
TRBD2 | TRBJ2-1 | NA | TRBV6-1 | CASLTSRGTSGGYNEQFF | TGTGCCAGCCTCACCTCCCGAGGAACTAGCGGGGGTTACAATGAGCAGTTCTTC
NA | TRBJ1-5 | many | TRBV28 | CASRTNGGIVRPQHF | TGTGCCAGCAGGACAAACGGGGGTATAGTTCGGCCCCAGCATTTT
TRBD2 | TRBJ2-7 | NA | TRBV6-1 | CASSEGLGRGTSYEQYF | TGTGCCAGCAGCGAGGGGCTTGGGCGGGGGACCTCCTACGAGCAGTACTTC
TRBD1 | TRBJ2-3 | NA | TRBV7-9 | CASSPGTGLTDTQYF | TGTGCCAGCAGCCCCGGGACAGGGTTAACAGATACGCAGTATTTT
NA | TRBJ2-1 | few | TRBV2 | CARHQRLYNEQFF | TGTGCCAGACATCAAAGGTTATACAATGAGCAGTTCTTC
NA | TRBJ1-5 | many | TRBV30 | CAWSVRERSNQPQHF | TGTGCCTGGAGTGTACGGGAACGGAGCAATCAGCCCCAGCATTTT
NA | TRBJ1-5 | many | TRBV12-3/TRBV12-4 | CASSLRTNSNQPQHF | TGTGCCAGCAGTCTACGAACCAATAGCAATCAGCCCCAGCATTTT
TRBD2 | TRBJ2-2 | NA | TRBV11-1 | CASSLGRRGIGELFF | TGTGCCAGCAGCTTAGGCCGGCGGGGGATCGGGGAGCTGTTTTTT
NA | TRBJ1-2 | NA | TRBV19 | CASTPTYDYGYTF | TGTGCCAGTACACCAACCTATGACTATGGCTACACCTTC
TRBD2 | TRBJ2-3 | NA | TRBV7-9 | CASSFFHPLLAGDTDTQYF | TGTGCCAGCAGCTTTTTTCACCCCCTACTAGCGGGAGACACAGATACGCAGTATTTT
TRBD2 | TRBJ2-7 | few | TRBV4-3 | CASSQDVGGGAYEQYF | TGCGCCAGCAGCCAAGACGTGGGCGGGGGTGCCTACGAGCAGTACTTC
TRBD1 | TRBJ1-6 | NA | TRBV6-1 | CASRRGQERVRYNSPLHF | TGTGCCAGCAGGCGGGGACAGGAAAGGGTGCGGTATAATTCACCCCTCCACTTT
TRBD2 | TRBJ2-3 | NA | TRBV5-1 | CASSVTSGGAQTHTQYF | TGCGCCAGCAGCGTAACTAGCGGGGGAGCACAAACCCATACGCAGTATTTT
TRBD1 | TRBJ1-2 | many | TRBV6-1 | CASSHGQGNGYTF | TGTGCCAGCAGTCACGGACAGGGTAACGGCTACACCTTC
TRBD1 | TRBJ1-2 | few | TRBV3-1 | CASSHPRDRGGIDYGYTF | TGTGCCAGCAGCCACCCCCGGGACAGGGGGGGGATCGACTATGGCTACACCTTC
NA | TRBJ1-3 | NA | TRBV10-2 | CASSAGGNTIYF | TGCGCCAGCAGTGCGGGTGGAAACACCATATATTTT
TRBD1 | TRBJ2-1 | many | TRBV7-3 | CASSRTGTGVNEQFF | TGTGCCAGCAGCCGAACGGGGACAGGGGTCAATGAGCAGTTCTTC
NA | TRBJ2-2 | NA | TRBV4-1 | CASSQEGRGAANTGELFF | TGCGCCAGCAGCCAAGAAGGCAGGGGTGCCGCGAACACCGGGGAGCTGTTTTTT
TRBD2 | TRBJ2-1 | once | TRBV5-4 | CASSFTGAGGPSEQFF | TGTGCCAGCAGCTTTACTGGCGCGGGGGGGCCTTCTGAGCAGTTCTTC
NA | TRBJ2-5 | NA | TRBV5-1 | CASSLPDSGETQYF | TGCGCCAGCAGCTTACCAGACTCTGGGGAGACCCAGTACTTC
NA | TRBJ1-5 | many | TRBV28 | CASNPQGRVFEPQHF | TGTGCCAGCAATCCACAGGGCAGGGTTTTCGAACCCCAGCATTTT
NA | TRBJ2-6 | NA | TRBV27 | CASRNPGGVGANVLTF | TGTGCCAGCAGAAACCCCGGAGGCGTCGGGGCCAACGTCCTGACTTTC
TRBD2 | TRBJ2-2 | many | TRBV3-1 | CASTSGTSVNTGELFF | TGTGCCAGCACCTCCGGGACTAGCGTAAACACCGGGGAGCTGTTTTTT
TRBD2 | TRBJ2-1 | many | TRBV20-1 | CSARKTSGWGNEQFF | TGCAGTGCTAGAAAGACTAGCGGGTGGGGCAATGAGCAGTTCTTC
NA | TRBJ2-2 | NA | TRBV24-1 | CATSGTPGYVTGELFF | TGTGCCACCAGTGGTACGCCAGGGTATGTCACCGGGGAGCTGTTTTTT
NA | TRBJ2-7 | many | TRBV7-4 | CASRIYEQYF | TGTGCCAGCAGAATCTACGAGCAGTACTTC
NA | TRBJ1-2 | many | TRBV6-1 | CASSPNLDIRDGYTF | TGTGCCAGCAGTCCCAACTTAGACATTCGGGATGGCTACACCTTC
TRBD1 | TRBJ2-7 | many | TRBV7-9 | CASSLGQGEWHEQYF | TGTGCCAGCAGCCTGGGACAGGGGGAATGGCACGAGCAGTACTTC
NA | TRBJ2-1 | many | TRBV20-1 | CSAPRLSGPYNEQFF | TGCAGTGCCCCGAGGTTGTCAGGGCCTTACAATGAGCAGTTCTTC
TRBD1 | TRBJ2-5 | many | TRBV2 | CASTGQNPLETQYF | TGTGCCAGCACGGGACAGAACCCTTTAGAGACCCAGTACTTC
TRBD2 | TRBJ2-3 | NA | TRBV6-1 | CASSWLASGPTDTQYF | TGTGCCAGCAGCTGGCTGGCTAGCGGACCCACAGATACGCAGTATTTT
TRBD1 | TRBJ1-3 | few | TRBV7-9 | CASSWTGGASGNTIYF | TGTGCCAGCAGCTGGACAGGGGGCGCATCTGGAAACACCATATATTTT
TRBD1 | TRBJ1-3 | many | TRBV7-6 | CASSLDQGARNTIYF | TGTGCCAGCAGCTTAGATCAGGGGGCGAGAAACACCATATATTTT